The 5 T cell receptor beta chains below were found in one sample sequenced in a study of beta chain features in type 1 diabetes. The antigens these receptors bind are not known. Reverse transcribing all isolated RNA meant expressed TCRB transcripts were sequenced. The table came from immunoSEQ multiplex PCR; TCRdb's copy has only in-frame clones and leaves some out. Here the sample spans about 710,000 clones, 11% to 15% being singletons. Study-level findings and limits: Type 1 diabetes patients had moderately but significantly shorter TCRB CDR3s in all four CD4+ subsets.

The sample taken for sequencing was naive CD4+ T cells from blood. These TCRs come from a man aged 18 to 30 with type 1 diabetes.

V usage is TRBV18 and J usage is TRBJ2-3; 7 positions match TRBD2. Germline lookup yields CDR1 KGHSH and CDR2 LQKENI. Trimming took 2 bases from V and 0 from J; bases not matched to a gene: 2. This CDR3 comprises 15 residues. The CDR3 DNA reads as TGTGCCAGCTCACCAAAAGCGGGAAGCACAGATACGCAGTATTTT. It codes for CASSPKAGSTDTQYF.

This clone was observed a few times. The CDR3 DNA sequence: TGTGCCAGCAGCGAAGAGGGATTGAATGGCTACACCTTC. This gives the protein CASSEEGLNGYTF. The chain carries TRBV9 and TRBJ1-2; D is ambiguous. Germline V gene lookup returns CDR1 SGDLS and CDR2 YYNGEE. The CDR3 has 13 amino acids. Trimming shortened V by 3 bases and J by 6 bases, and 12 bases separated the two germline ends.

The table lists this clone with a few counts. The V call is TRBV30, the J call TRBJ1-5; D ambiguous. Germline lookup yields CDR1 GTSNPN and CDR2 SVGIG (reference sequence). The CDR3 is 13 amino acids. CDR3 nucleotides: TGTGCATCGGAGGGCAGTAATAATCAGCCCCAGCATTTT. It encodes CASEGSNNQPQHF.

Regarding this clone: The same CDR3 also results from other DNA sequences found in this sample. The rearrangement links TRBV30 to TRBJ2-3; D is possibly TRBD2 (5 bases). CDR1 is GTSNPN and CDR2 is SVGIG in the germline V gene (reference sequence). Trimming left V 0 bases short and J 0 bases short, with 7 bases between. This CDR3 region has 14 residues. CDR3 DNA sequence: TGTGCCTGGAGTGTGGGCGGGAGCACAGATACGCAGTATTTT. Translated, it gives CAWSVGGSTDTQYF. The full variable domain, rest sourced from reference TRBV30 and TRBJ2-3, is SQTIHQWPATLVQPVGSPLSLECTVEGTSNPNLYWYRQAAGRGLQLLFYSVGIGQISSEVPQNLSASRPQDRQFILSSKKLLLSDSGFYLCAWSVGGSTDTQYFGPGTRLTVL.

The chain recombines TRBV4-3 with TRBJ2-3; no definite D call. Deletions cut 0 bases from V and 1 base from J, with 5 bases between. The CDR3 sequence is 14 residues long. Germline CDR1 is LGHNA and CDR2 is YSLEER. In DNA, the CDR3 is TGCGCCAGCAGCCAAGACATAGGCACAGATACGCAGTATTTT. This gives the protein CASSQDIGTDTQYF.